Following are 10 T cell receptor beta chains from one sample sequenced in a study of blood T cell repertoires in COVID-19. TCRdb's table, derived via immunoSEQ multiplex PCR, lists solely in-frame clones and lacks some. The sample has some 190,000 clones, 86% seen once; the top ten hold 5.6%. The source material was PBMCs or T cells enriched from blood (not recorded which). The origin of the receptors is a man aged 35-49 years with acute COVID-19.

V usage is TRBV9 and J usage is TRBJ2-4, with 9 bases lining up with TRBD1. From germline, CDR1 is SGDLS and CDR2 YYNGEE. The V segment lost 3 bases and the J segment 10 bases; nucleotides outside the gene matches: 8. CDR3 size: 14 residues. CDR3 loop: CASSAGTGKSIQYF. CDR3 DNA: TGTGCCAGCAGCGCCGGGACAGGGAAAAGTATTCAGTACTTC.

The chain joins TRBV30 to TRBJ1-1; D is possibly TRBD1 (5 bases). Germline CDR1 reads GTSNPN; CDR2 reads SVGIG (reference sequence). V lost 8 bases and J 6 bases, leaving 16 bases between the germline ends. CDR3 length: 12 amino acids. As DNA, the CDR3 is TGTGCCGAAGGGGAGGGGAGGGCTGAAGCTTTCTTT. Its protein is CAEGEGRAEAFF. Supplemented by reference TRBV30 and TRBJ1-1, the full variable domain reads SQTIHQWPATLVQPVGSPLSLECTVEGTSNPNLYWYRQAAGRGLQLLFYSVGIGQISSEVPQNLSASRPQDRQFILSSKKLLLSDSGFYLCAEGEGRAEAFFGQGTRLTVV.

The chain uses TRBV25-1 and TRBJ2-7; D is possibly TRBD1 (6 bases). Germline CDR1 and CDR2: MGHDK and SYGVNS. The CDR3 has 14 residues. V lost 4 bases and J lost 0, with 10 bases in between. In nucleotides, the CDR3 is TGTGCCAGCAGTGCAAGGGACAACTCCTACGAGCAGTACTTC. Protein: CASSARDNSYEQYF.

The chain is built from TRBV3-1 (or the pseudogene TRBV3-2) and TRBJ2-1, with 11 nucleotides matching TRBD2. The CDR3 contains 14 residues. The V gene end was trimmed by 3 bases and the J gene end by 5 bases; junction bases not matched to a gene: 0. Germline V gene lookup returns CDR1 LGHDT and CDR2 YNNKEL (reference sequence). The CDR3 DNA is TGTGCCAGCAGCCAGGGACTAGCGGACAATGAGCAGTTCTTC. It translates to CASSQGLADNEQFF.

The V gene is TRBV7-8, the J gene TRBJ2-7, with 11 bases that match TRBD1. Germline CDR1 and CDR2: SGHVS and FQNEAQ. The CDR3 loop spans 17 amino acids. With 2 bases clipped from V and 6 bases from J, the junction kept 12 bases outside the gene matches. CDR3 protein: CASSLRGMDRGHSEQYF. The CDR3 region has the DNA TGTGCCAGCAGCTTAAGGGGGATGGACAGGGGGCATAGCGAGCAGTACTTC. The entire variable domain, with the rest obtained from reference TRBV7-8 and TRBJ2-7, is as follows: GAGVSQSPRYKVAKRGQDVALRCDPISGHVSLFWYQQALGQGPEFLTYFQNEAQLDKSGLPSDRFFAERPEGSVSTLKIQRTQQEDSAVYLCASSLRGMDRGHSEQYFGPGTRLTVT.

The chain couples TRBV6-5 to TRBJ2-1; TRBD2 might be the D (6 bases). Germline lookup yields CDR1 MNHEY and CDR2 SVGAGI. Trimming took off 0 bases at V and 13 bases at J, with 13 bases between the two ends. CDR3 length equals 13 residues. The CDR3 sequence: CASSYSFAGSQFF. The CDR3 DNA sequence: TGTGCCAGCAGTTACTCGTTCGCGGGAAGTCAGTTCTTC.

The chain links TRBV12-5 to TRBJ2-2; TRBD2 is a possible D gene (6 bases). From germline, CDR1 is LGHNT and CDR2 FRNRAP. The CDR3 length is 12 residues. Trimming cost V 6 bases and J 7 bases, with 9 bases left between them. The CDR3 loop reads CASGRRDGELFF. CDR3 DNA sequence: TGTGCTAGTGGCCGGCGGGACGGGGAGCTGTTTTTT.

The chain links TRBV11-2 to TRBJ2-7, with D tentatively TRBD1 (5 bases). The V end lost 0 bases, the J end lost 3 bases, and 12 bases lay between the germline ends. Germline CDR1 SGHAT, CDR2 FQNNGV. The CDR3 consists of 15 residues. The CDR3 bases are TGTGCCAGCAGCTTAGATAGGGGAATGTTCTACGAGCAGTACTTC. Its translation: CASSLDRGMFYEQYF.

This clone has only a few counts. The rearrangement joins TRBV25-1 to TRBJ2-7; D gene unclear. V was clipped by 6 bases and J by 6 bases, with 18 bases between them. Looked up from germline, CDR1 is MGHDK and CDR2 is SYGVNS. There are 14 residues in the CDR3. The CDR3, as DNA: TGTGCCAGCAGCCTCCGTCGAGCCCCTCGCGAGCAGTACTTC. Translation: CASSLRRAPREQYF.

As for this clone: The DNA is omitted, as the CDR3 cannot be located on it reliably, and the CDR3 follows TCRdb's listing. The chain employs TRBV19 and TRBJ1-4. The CDR3 has 13 amino acids, counting both end residues. Germline-derived CDR1 and CDR2 are LNHDA and SQIVND (reference sequence). CDR3: CASTSGGREKLFF.